The 23 T cell receptor beta chains presented below share a single source sample, sequenced in a study of T-cell reconstitution after alpha-beta-depleted transplantation in children. It was with unique molecular identifiers that the TCRbeta library was prepared. In TCRdb, the PCR reads were re-called with MiXCR into one record per CDR3 protein. The sample has hundreds of thousands of distinct CDR3 sequences; about a sixth are singletons. The source was PBMCs from the stem cell graft donor, collected from the stem cell graft. All receptors derive from a human donor who donated a stem cell graft to a child with acute lymphoblastic leukemia.

The chain combines TRBV18 with TRBJ2-2, with D tentatively TRBD2 (5 bases). The germline CDR1 and CDR2 sequences are KGHSH and LQKENI. Trimming shortened V by 0 bases and J by 7 bases, and 15 bases separated the two germline ends. CDR3 size: 16 residues. In DNA form, the CDR3 reads TGTGCCAGCTCACCACCGGGCCGGGAACGGGACGGGGAGCTGTTTTTT. Residues: CASSPPGRERDGELFF. The full variable domain, completed using reference TRBV18 and TRBJ2-2, is NAGVMQNPRHLVRRRGQEARLRCSPMKGHSHVYWYRQLPEEGLKFMVYLQKENIIDESGMPKERFSAEFPKEGPSILRIQQVVRGDSAAYFCASSPPGRERDGELFFGEGSRLTVL.

This clonotype has more than one count but fewer than ten. CDR3 sequence: CASSLLRGVRISGNTIYF. For the CDR3, the DNA is TGTGCCAGCAGTCTACTCCGGGGGGTGAGGATCTCTGGAAACACCATATATTTT. The chain recombines TRBV11-2 with TRBJ1-3; maybe TRBD1 (5 bases). This CDR3 region has 18 residues. From germline, CDR1 is SGHAT and CDR2 FQNNGV. Trimming took off 6 bases at V and 0 bases at J, with 21 bases between the two ends.

This clonotype was recorded a few times. V gene TRBV5-1 combines with J gene TRBJ1-4; 7 bases fit TRBD1. Germline V gene lookup returns CDR1 SGHRS and CDR2 YFSETQ. Germline trimming cut 3 bases from V and 0 bases from J; bases unmatched to any gene: 17. CDR3 size: 20 residues. CDR3 amino acids: CASSWGRGLFGSATNEKLFF. DNA for the CDR3: TGCGCCAGCAGCTGGGGAAGGGGGCTTTTTGGGTCGGCAACTAATGAAAAACTGTTTTTT.

The table lists this clonotype with a few counts. The gene calls are TRBV15 and TRBJ2-7, with D possibly matching TRBD2 (5 bases). V was cut by 3 bases and J by 5 bases, with 14 bases left in between. CDR3 length: 14 residues. The germline CDR1 and CDR2 sequences are LNHNV and YYDKDF (reference sequence). The CDR3 DNA is TGTGCCACCAGCAGGTCCGGAATGGGAGACGAGCAGTACTTC. Its protein is CATSRSGMGDEQYF.

The DNA of the CDR3 is TGCAGCTCCTGGACGTATAGTGGGGAAGGCTACACCTTC. Protein product: CSSWTYSGEGYTF. This chain joins TRBV29-1 and TRBJ1-2, with D uncertain. Trimming removed 8 bases at V and 8 bases at J, with 21 bases between. CDR3 length: 13 residues. CDR1 and CDR2 (germline): SQVTM, ANQGSEA.

The chain links TRBV29-1 to TRBJ1-1, with a tentative D call TRBD1 (6 bases). This CDR3 has 17 amino acids. Germline loops: CDR1 SQVTM, CDR2 ANQGSEA. The V gene lost 0 bases and the J gene lost 2 bases, with 19 bases spanning the gap. CDR3: CSVEDLRQGRVNTEAFF. DNA for the CDR3: TGCAGCGTTGAAGATCTACGGCAGGGGCGCGTCAACACTGAAGCTTTCTTT. The variable domain in full, completed from reference TRBV29-1 and TRBJ1-1, reads SAVISQKPSRDICQRGTSLTIQCQVDSQVTMMFWYRQQPGQSLTLIATANQGSEATYESGFVIDKFPISRPNLTFSTLTVSNMSPEDSSIYLCSVEDLRQGRVNTEAFFGQGTRLTVV.

To note about this clonotype: One end of the junction fails to match germline, which may point to a read error. This chain links TRBV5-1 with TRBJ2-1; D unresolved. The CDR3 extends over 14 amino acids. CDR1 SGHRS and CDR2 YFSETQ come from the germline V gene. DNA for the CDR3: TGCGCCAGCACCCCCGGACCGTCCTTCAATGAGCAGTTCTTC. Translation gives CASTPGPSFNEQFF.

The chain has TRBV12-3 or TRBV12-4 and TRBJ1-5; maybe TRBD1 (5 bases). The length of the CDR3 is 13 residues. V shed 5 bases and J shed 7 bases, with 12 bases lying between them. DNA of the CDR3: TGTGCCAGCAGTCCCTTGAGGGGCCAGCCCCAGCATTTT. Encoded protein: CASSPLRGQPQHF.

The V gene is TRBV4-1, the J gene TRBJ1-5; no reliable D call. From germline, CDR1 is MGHRA and CDR2 YSYEKL. CDR3 length: 14 residues. Trimming shortened V by 3 bases and J by 7 bases, and 13 bases separated the two germline ends. Written as DNA, the CDR3 is TGCGCCAGCAGCCAGGAGGTCCCGGGGCAGCCCCAGCATTTT. Translation gives CASSQEVPGQPQHF.

This chain connects TRBV4-1 to TRBJ2-7; the D is unclear. The V gene lost 2 bases and the J gene lost 5 bases, with 7 bases spanning the gap. Germline V gene lookup returns CDR1 MGHRA and CDR2 YSYEKL. CDR3 length equals 12 residues. The CDR3 here is CASSQRGDEQYF. For the CDR3, the DNA is TGCGCCAGCAGCCAACGCGGCGACGAGCAGTACTTC.

The V call is TRBV4-1, the J call TRBJ2-7, with D possibly called TRBD1 or TRBD2 (6 bases each). Trimming removed 4 bases from V and 7 bases from J, with 26 bases in between. The CDR3 extends over 17 amino acids. Per the germline V gene, CDR1 is MGHRA and CDR2 is YSYEKL. The CDR3 DNA reads as TGCGCCAGCAGCCCCCTAACCCTGACAGGCTTTGGGGGGGAGCAGTACTTC. It encodes CASSPLTLTGFGGEQYF.

The sample holds one count of this clonotype. The CDR3 sequence is CAWSVQSYNEQFF. As DNA, the CDR3 is TGTGCCTGGAGTGTACAATCCTACAATGAGCAGTTCTTC. The genes are TRBV30 and TRBJ2-1; no reliable D call. The V gene lost 0 bases and the J gene lost 1 base, with 4 bases spanning the gap. The germline CDR1 and CDR2 sequences are GTSNPN and SVGIG (reference sequence). CDR3 size: 13 residues. Complete variable domain (other parts from reference TRBV30 and TRBJ2-1): SQTIHQWPATLVQPVGSPLSLECTVEGTSNPNLYWYRQAAGRGLQLLFYSVGIGQISSEVPQNLSASRPQDRQFILSSKKLLLSDSGFYLCAWSVQSYNEQFFGPGTRLTVL.

This clonotype was seen only a few times. J is TRBJ2-7 and V is TRBV10-2; D is possibly TRBD1 (6 bases). Germline V lookup: CDR1 WSHSY, CDR2 SAAADI. CDR3 length: 15 residues. The V and J ends lost 3 bases and 7 bases respectively, with 19 bases between them. CDR3 sequence: CASSDHGWTAEEQYF. The CDR3, as DNA: TGCGCCAGCAGTGACCATGGTTGGACAGCGGAGGAGCAGTACTTC.

A few counts support this clonotype. The CDR3 coding sequence is TGTGCCAGCAGCTTAGTTCATACTGAAGCTTTCTTT. It translates to CASSLVHTEAFF. The J gene is TRBJ1-1, the V gene TRBV7-2; D gene ambiguous. This CDR3 is built from 12 residues. Germline V lookup: CDR1 SGHTA, CDR2 FQGNSA. Trimming removed 1 base from V and 5 bases from J, with 5 bases in between.

There are a few counts of this clonotype. The chain recombines TRBV28 with TRBJ2-3; 9 bases match TRBD2. The germline V gene has CDR1 MDHEN and CDR2 SYDVKM. The CDR3 sequence is 18 residues long. The V gene end was trimmed by 4 bases and the J gene end by 4 bases; junction bases not matched to a gene: 15. For the CDR3, the DNA is TGTGCCAGCAGTTCCGCTGGTTTTCGCGGGAGGGAGGCAGATACGCAGTATTTT. Residues: CASSSAGFRGREADTQYF.

This clonotype was counted a few times. The chain links TRBV18 to TRBJ1-1, with D perhaps TRBD1 (5 bases). V lost 4 bases and J lost 8, with 17 bases in between. The CDR3 consists of 14 residues. Germline CDR1 is KGHSH and CDR2 is LQKENI. CDR3: CASSLGAGTPEAFF. DNA for the CDR3: TGTGCCAGCTCACTCGGAGCCGGGACTCCGGAAGCTTTCTTT.

This clonotype turned up a few times. This chain links TRBV24-1 with TRBJ1-5; the D is unclear. Germline CDR1 KGHDR, CDR2 SFDVKD. V lost 11 bases, J lost 6 bases, and 16 bases lay in between. The CDR3 extends over 13 amino acids. This chain's CDR3 is CAIQTSAAQPQHF. In DNA form, the CDR3 reads TGTGCCATCCAAACCAGTGCGGCTCAGCCCCAGCATTTT.

V and J are TRBV5-1 and TRBJ2-1; D not resolved. Per germline, CDR1 SGHRS and CDR2 YFSETQ. The CDR3 contains 13 residues. Between the trimmed V and J ends, which lost 2 bases and 9 bases, there was a span of 12 bases. CDR3: CASSFYETTEQFF. The CDR3 region has the DNA TGCGCCAGCAGCTTCTACGAGACGACTGAGCAGTTCTTC.

This clonotype was picked up a small number of times. As DNA, the CDR3 is TGTGCCAGCAGCCCGGGGACAGCCTTGCCAAACACCATATATTTT. Its translation: CASSPGTALPNTIYF. The chain is built from TRBV5-6 and TRBJ1-3, with 7 nucleotides matching TRBD1. V lost 4 bases, J lost 6 bases, and 10 bases stayed unmatched. This CDR3 has 15 residues. CDR1 and CDR2 from the germline V gene are SGHDT and YYEEEE.

This clonotype was seen more than once but under ten times. The chain joins TRBV5-1 to TRBJ2-7; perhaps TRBD1 as D (6 bases). The CDR3 has 14 amino acids. The germline CDR1 and CDR2 sequences are SGHRS and YFSETQ. V lost 0 bases, J lost 3 bases, and 10 bases lay in between. As DNA, the CDR3 is TGCGCCAGCAGCTTGGATCGGGGACACTACGAGCAGTACTTC. This gives the protein CASSLDRGHYEQYF.

This chain links TRBV4-1 with TRBJ2-7; D is perhaps TRBD1 (6 bases). The CDR3 length is 13 residues. V was shortened by 3 bases and J by 6 bases, with 12 bases between the two germline ends. Germline V CDR1 and CDR2: MGHRA, YSYEKL. CDR3 region: CASSHFTGIEQYF. The CDR3 DNA reads TGCGCCAGCAGCCACTTTACAGGGATCGAGCAGTACTTC.

There are a few counts of this clonotype. V usage is TRBV4-1 and J usage is TRBJ2-2; tentative D call: TRBD2 (6 bases). The V end was cut by 0 bases, the J end by 6 bases, with 11 bases between. This CDR3 is 15 amino acids long. Per germline, CDR1 MGHRA and CDR2 YSYEKL. The CDR3 loop is CASSQDRGGSGELFF. The CDR3 nucleotides are TGCGCCAGCAGCCAAGATAGGGGAGGATCCGGGGAGCTGTTTTTT.

V usage is TRBV9 and J usage is TRBJ1-4; D may be TRBD1 (5 bases). With 0 bases removed from V and 4 bases from J, the gap between germline ends came to 13 bases. The germline gives CDR1 SGDLS, CDR2 YYNGEE. The CDR3 spans 16 residues. CDR3 protein: CASSVGGKSDNEKLFF. CDR3 in DNA: TGTGCCAGCAGCGTAGGGGGCAAGTCCGATAATGAAAAACTGTTTTTT.